This entry concerns a single T cell receptor beta chain. This receptor's antigen is unknown. No much larger clone exists at a distance of one base, and base qualities are not known. What this sample's treatment or condition label stands for: some 20 received Ad26.COV2.S at low or high dose, single or two shots; a few received placebo; per-sample allocation not given. For vaccine and placebo recipients, the sequenced repertoires came from samples collected on day 63 after the first injection. Between 29 July and 7 August 2020, Cohort 1b enrolled 25 adults aged 18-55 years at one site in Boston, USA. Ad26.COV2.S consisted of a replication-incompetent adenovirus type 26 vector by which a prefusion-stabilized SARS-CoV-2 spike protein from the original Wuhan strain was expressed. The immunoSEQ Assay was used to sequence TCRbeta CDR3 regions. After extraction, genomic DNA underwent amplification by bias-controlled multiplex PCR, followed by high-throughput sequencing. On the authors' methods: Collapsing and filtering of sequences were performed to quantify the absolute abundance of each unique TCRbeta CDR3 region. Usable DNA was measured by amplifying reference genes present in all nucleated cells, and TCRbeta template counts were normalized to that usable DNA to estimate T cell fraction. Repertoire TCRs were annotated as SARS-CoV-2-specific by exact matching of V gene, CDR3 amino acid sequence and J gene to a known reactive TCR set. MIRA supplied the reference SARS-CoV-2 TCR set, which was filtered for enrichment in COVID-19-positive ImmuneCODE repertoires so that public or cross-reactive TCRs were removed. Based on the MIRA antigens, annotated TCRs were further analysed at the level of specific ORF or position within ORF. Breadth was defined as annotated unique rearrangements over total unique productive rearrangements; depth was the summed frequency of those rearrangements. TCR breadth was compared between groups using two-sided Wilcoxon rank-sum tests. Held by TCRdb, this immuneACCESS table contains in-frame sequences only and omits some clones. Under half of the omission traces to an unresolved V gene where checked; the cause of the rest is unknown. D and trimming come from the DNA, and the V and J calls and clone size come from that table. This sample holds fewer than 900,000 clones; 89% were observed only once. Around 1.5% of the sample is taken by the ten largest.

The record originates from a study of Ad26.COV2.S vaccination and SARS-CoV-2 variants (TCRdb year 2021). A note on the overall study: Donors in the vaccine arm were drawn from COV1001, a phase I-IIa trial of Ad26.COV2.S in healthy adults that was multicentre, randomized, double-blind and placebo-controlled. Dosing of Ad26.COV2.S was intramuscular, at either 5x10^10 or 1x10^11 viral particles, delivered as one shot or as two shots spaced 56 days apart. TCRbeta repertoire sequencing was used to assess the specificity and breadth of SARS-CoV-2-reactive T cell receptors after Ad26.COV2.S vaccination. The TCR-sequenced set comprised about 32 samples: some 19 Ad26.COV2.S vaccine recipients, 5 placebo recipients and 8 SARS-CoV-2 convalescent individuals. Trial participants were randomized into five groups of five, in which low-dose or high-dose Ad26.COV2.S was given once or twice, or placebo was given on both occasions. Investigators did not know the trial group allocation while performing experiments and assessing outcomes.

Summary of the overall study and its limitations: The study was not powered for comparison of responses between vaccine doses or regimens. It was noted by the authors that total T cell responses may have been underestimated by the TCR breadth and depth analyses. Vaccine and placebo recipients had similar non-spike TCR breadth, a finding consistent with the vaccine containing only spike. Higher spike-specific TCR breadth was observed in Ad26.COV2.S recipients than in placebo recipients (P = 0.0014). After vaccination, substantial breadth of spike-specific CD8+ and CD4+ T cell responses was reported.

From a lookup of the germline V gene (reference sequence), CDR1 and CDR2 are LGHDT and YNNKEL. V is clipped by 1 base and J by 3 bases, and the sequence between their germline boundaries is 19 bases long. From the cysteine up to the phenylalanine, the CDR3 has a length of 18 residues. Only the CDR3 portion is preserved as DNA: 54 bases, with reading frame beginning at the first base. The source is a person aged 18-65 years who received the Ad26.COV2.S COVID-19 vaccine or a placebo. Specimen: peripheral blood, collected in a trial of Ad26.COV2.S vaccine versus placebo. The chain is made from TRBV3-1 (or the pseudogene TRBV3-2) and TRBJ1-5, and TRBD1 may be the D gene, going by 6 matching bases. CDR3 region: CASSQAPPGTRYNQPQHF. The DNA sequence is TGTGCCAGCAGCCAAGCCCCCCCCGGGACACGGTACAATCAGCCCCAGCATTTT.